These 18 T cell receptor beta chains came from one sample sequenced in a study of cytomegalovirus exposure and HLA in healthy donors. PCR was performed using 60 Vbeta and 13 Jbeta primers. Produced via immunoSEQ multiplex PCR; TCRdb's table is partial and in-frame only. The sample has around 210,000 clones; roughly 77% are singletons. Sequenced: PBMCs. These receptors were taken from a male donor in good health and CMV-seropositive.

The chain has TRBV5-4 and TRBJ2-2, with no clear D. This CDR3 is 14 amino acids long. Germline V lookup: CDR1 SGHNT, CDR2 YYREEE (reference sequence). Trimming stripped 4 bases from V and 6 bases from J, with 13 bases between. The DNA of the CDR3 is TGTGCCAGCAGCCCCCGATTTGAGTCCGGGGAGCTGTTTTTT. Protein: CASSPRFESGELFF.

The chain uses TRBV4-2 and TRBJ1-2; the D gene is possibly TRBD1 (6 bases). The CDR3 length is 13 residues. The V gene's germline CDR1 is LGHNA and CDR2 YNFKEQ. Trimming cost V 5 bases and J 8 bases, with 15 bases left between them. DNA for the CDR3: TGTGCCAGCAGCTACTACTCAGGGGACGGCTACACCTTC. This gives the protein CASSYYSGDGYTF.

The genes are TRBV15 and TRBJ1-5; D not certain. Germline V CDR1 and CDR2: LNHNV, YYDKDF (reference sequence). This CDR3 spans 16 amino acids. V shed 2 bases and J shed 0 bases, with 11 bases lying between them. CDR3 DNA sequence: TGTGCCACCAGCAGAATCGGAGCGGGTAGCAATCAGCCCCAGCATTTT. This sequence encodes CATSRIGAGSNQPQHF.

The genes are TRBV30 and TRBJ2-7; possible D gene TRBD1, 8 bases. Germline V lookup: CDR1 GTSNPN, CDR2 SVGIG (reference sequence). The CDR3 is 12 amino acids. With 5 bases removed from V and 8 bases from J, the gap between germline ends came to 16 bases. CDR3 amino acids: CAWGQGLIQQYF. CDR3 sequence (DNA): TGTGCCTGGGGACAGGGACTAATACAGCAGTACTTC.

The chain recombines TRBV21-1 with TRBJ2-4; TRBD1 is the table's D call, not checked against the DNA. TRBV21-1 is recorded as a pseudogene. The CDR3 is 13 residues long. For the CDR3, the DNA is TGTGCCAGCAGAAAGGGGGCCAAAAACATTCAGTACTTC. Its translation is CASRKGAKNIQYF.

The V gene is TRBV11-2, the J gene TRBJ2-5, with TRBD1 matching over 9 bases. J was trimmed by 5 bases and V by 6 bases; bases with no gene match: 10. The CDR3 runs 15 residues. Per the germline V gene, CDR1 is SGHAT and CDR2 is FQNNGV. The CDR3 region is CASRRPGQGPETQYF. As DNA, the CDR3 is TGTGCCAGCAGAAGACCGGGACAGGGTCCGGAGACCCAGTACTTC.

This chain links TRBV14 with TRBJ1-1; D possibly corresponds to TRBD1 (5 bases). V dropped 4 bases and J dropped 5 bases, with 14 bases sitting between them. The CDR3 is made up of 14 amino acids. Germline CDR1 SGHDN, CDR2 FVKESK. As DNA, the CDR3 is TGTGCCAGCAGCCCCCGTCCCTCAGGGACTGAAGCTTTCTTT. It codes for CASSPRPSGTEAFF.

V usage is TRBV4-3 and J usage is TRBJ1-2, with D possibly matching TRBD1 (6 bases). V was pared by 3 bases and J by 7 bases, with 9 bases between. Germline values: CDR1 LGHNA, CDR2 YSLEER. There are 12 residues in the CDR3. The CDR3 DNA reads as TGCGCCAGCAGCCACGAACAGGGTGGCTACACCTTC. Translated: CASSHEQGGYTF.

The chain joins TRBV7-9 to TRBJ2-3; 7 bases fit TRBD2. V shed 3 bases and J 5 bases; nucleotides not matched to a gene: 11. There are 16 residues in the CDR3. Germline CDR1 SEHNR, CDR2 FQNEAQ (reference sequence). The CDR3 nucleotides read TGTGCCAGCAGCTTGTTTTCGACGGGGGGACGAGATACGCAGTATTTT. Its translation is CASSLFSTGGRDTQYF.

This chain connects TRBV7-2 to TRBJ1-3, with 8 nucleotides matching TRBD1. Germline V gene lookup returns CDR1 SGHTA and CDR2 FQGNSA. The V segment lost 4 bases and the J segment 11 bases; nucleotides outside the gene matches: 13. The CDR3 spans 15 residues. The CDR3 spells CASSWGGTGRGPIYF. CDR3 nucleotide sequence: TGTGCCAGCAGCTGGGGTGGGACAGGCCGCGGGCCCATATATTTT.

Comment on this clone: The sample contains more than one DNA sequence encoding this CDR3. The genes are TRBV11-2 and TRBJ1-5; D not resolved. Germline CDR1 reads SGHAT; CDR2 reads FQNNGV. The V end lost 6 bases, the J end lost 11 bases, and 14 bases lay between the germline ends. CDR3 size: 12 residues. The CDR3 DNA is TGTGCCAGCAGTTACGAGGGTAGGACCCAGCATTTT. Translating gives CASSYEGRTQHF.

In its sample, this clone was seen a few times. The rearrangement uses TRBV4-2 and TRBJ2-1; 9 nucleotides line up with TRBD1. Trimming removed 0 bases from V and 4 bases from J; junction bases left unmatched: 4. CDR1 LGHNA and CDR2 YNFKEQ come from the germline V gene. This CDR3 region has 16 residues. CDR3 sequence: CASSQEGGQGYNEQFF. The CDR3 DNA reads TGTGCCAGCAGCCAAGAAGGAGGACAGGGGTACAATGAGCAGTTCTTC.

The chain combines TRBV6-1 with TRBJ1-1; TRBD1 matches 8 bases. V trimming: 7 bases; J trimming: 0 bases; junction bases outside the gene matches: 4. Germline values: CDR1 MNHNS, CDR2 SASEGT. The CDR3 is made up of 14 amino acids. As DNA, the CDR3 is TGTGCCAGCACCAGGGGGCCTATGAACACTGAAGCTTTCTTT. Protein product: CASTRGPMNTEAFF.

The chain carries TRBV7-2 and TRBJ2-2; the D is unclear. Per germline, CDR1 SGHTA and CDR2 FQGNSA. The CDR3 consists of 14 residues. The V end lost 3 bases, the J end lost 0 bases, and 5 bases lay between the germline ends. The CDR3 sequence: CASSFLANTGELFF. As DNA, the CDR3 is TGTGCCAGCAGCTTCCTAGCGAACACCGGGGAGCTGTTTTTT.

The chain has TRBV19 and TRBJ2-2; D perhaps matches TRBD1 (5 bases). The CDR3 runs 13 residues. CDR1 LNHDA and CDR2 SQIVND come from the germline V gene (reference sequence). V lost 7 bases, J lost 3 bases, and 9 bases lay in between. The DNA for the CDR3 is TGTGCCAGTAAGGCAGGGTACACCGGGGAGCTGTTTTTT. The encoded protein is CASKAGYTGELFF.

For this clone: The same CDR3 also results from other DNA sequences found in this sample. This chain connects TRBV19 to TRBJ2-7; 8 bases map to TRBD1. Germline CDR1 LNHDA, CDR2 SQIVND (reference sequence). The J segment lost 2 bases and the V segment lost 4 bases, leaving 7 bases of the junction unmatched. The CDR3 contains 15 residues. CDR3 in amino acids: CASSTPGQVTYEQYF. In DNA, the CDR3 is TGTGCCAGTAGTACACCGGGACAGGTAACCTACGAGCAGTACTTC.

The CDR3 bases are TGTGCCAGCAGCTCGGGACAGGTTGGAAACTATGGCTACACCTTC. As protein: CASSSGQVGNYGYTF. The chain uses TRBV7-2 and TRBJ1-2, with 8 positions matching TRBD1. CDR1 and CDR2 from the germline V gene are SGHTA and FQGNSA. The CDR3 consists of 15 residues. Trimming removed 4 bases from V and 2 bases from J; junction bases left unmatched: 6.

This chain joins TRBV5-6 and TRBJ2-2; D may be TRBD2 (5 bases). The germline CDR1 and CDR2 sequences are SGHDT and YYEEEE. This CDR3 is 18 amino acids long. The V end lost 0 bases, the J end lost 1 base, and 16 bases lay between the germline ends. CDR3 region: CASSLGVEVIVNTGELFF. DNA of the CDR3: TGTGCCAGCAGCTTGGGAGTGGAGGTTATAGTGAACACCGGGGAGCTGTTTTTT.